This passage covers 3 T cell receptor beta chains from one sample sequenced in a study of beta chain features in type 1 diabetes. Study-level points and caveats: TCRB CDR3s were moderately but significantly shorter in Type 1 diabetes patients in all four CD4+ subsets.

Every bit of the isolated RNA underwent reverse transcription, so sequencing read expressed TCRB transcripts. TCRdb's table, derived via immunoSEQ multiplex PCR, lists solely in-frame clones and lacks some. The table lists 350,000 to 400,000 clones, 10% to 15% of them singletons. These receptors' targets are unknown. The sample comprised naive CD4+ T cells from blood. These receptors all come from a young woman with type 1 diabetes.

This clone was detected only a few times. The rearrangement links TRBV7-9 to TRBJ2-5; D is unclear. This CDR3 contains 13 residues. V was shortened by 4 bases and J by 3 bases, with 9 bases between the two germline ends. Germline values: CDR1 SEHNR, CDR2 FQNEAQ (reference sequence). As DNA, the CDR3 is TGTGCCAGCAGCTCCCAGAGGAAAGAGACCCAGTACTTC. This encodes CASSSQRKETQYF. Complete variable domain (other parts from reference TRBV7-9 and TRBJ2-5): DTGVSQNPRHKITKRGQNVTFRCDPISEHNRLYWYRQTLGQGPEFLTYFQNEAQLEKSRLLSDRFSAERPKGSFSTLEIQRTEQGDSAMYLCASSSQRKETQYFGPGTRLLVL.

The chain employs TRBV18 and TRBJ2-3; 8 bases match TRBD2. J lost 3 bases, V lost 3 bases, and 8 bases had no gene match. Germline V gene sequence: CDR1 KGHSH, CDR2 LQKENI. CDR3 size: 16 residues. CDR3 amino acids: CASSPPILAETDTQYF. The CDR3 region has the DNA TGTGCCAGCTCACCCCCAATACTAGCGGAAACAGATACGCAGTATTTT.

The chain recombines TRBV19 with TRBJ2-2; 12 bases match TRBD1. There are 16 residues in the CDR3. Trimming cost V 4 bases and J 5 bases; bases outside gene matches: 5. Germline lookup yields CDR1 LNHDA and CDR2 SQIVND (reference sequence). This CDR3 is CASSTGTGGWTGELFF. Here the CDR3 DNA reads TGTGCCAGTAGTACCGGGACAGGGGGCTGGACCGGGGAGCTGTTTTTT.